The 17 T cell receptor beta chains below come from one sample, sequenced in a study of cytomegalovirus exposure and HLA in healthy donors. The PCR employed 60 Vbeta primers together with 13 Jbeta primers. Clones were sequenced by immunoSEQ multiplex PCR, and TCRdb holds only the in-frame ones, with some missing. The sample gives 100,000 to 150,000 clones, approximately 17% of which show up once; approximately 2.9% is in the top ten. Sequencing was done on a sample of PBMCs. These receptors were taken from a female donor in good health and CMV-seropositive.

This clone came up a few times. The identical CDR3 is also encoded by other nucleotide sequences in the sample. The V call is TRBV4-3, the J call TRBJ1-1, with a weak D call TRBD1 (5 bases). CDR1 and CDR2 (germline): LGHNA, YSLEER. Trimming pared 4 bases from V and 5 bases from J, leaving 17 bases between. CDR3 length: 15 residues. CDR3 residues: CASSLATGERTEAFF. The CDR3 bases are TGCGCCAGCAGCCTAGCGACGGGGGAGAGGACTGAAGCTTTCTTT.

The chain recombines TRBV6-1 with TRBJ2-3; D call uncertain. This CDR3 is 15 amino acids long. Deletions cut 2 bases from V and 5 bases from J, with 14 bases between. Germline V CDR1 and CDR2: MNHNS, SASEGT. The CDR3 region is CASSERGRNVDTQYF. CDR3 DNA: TGTGCCAGCAGTGAACGTGGCAGAAATGTAGATACGCAGTATTTT.

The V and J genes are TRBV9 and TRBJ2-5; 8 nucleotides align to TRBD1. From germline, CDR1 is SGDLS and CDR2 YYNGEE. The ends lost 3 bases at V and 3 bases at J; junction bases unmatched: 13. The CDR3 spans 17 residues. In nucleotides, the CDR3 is TGTGCCAGCAGCGAAGAGACAGGGGACGGTTTGGAAGAGACCCAGTACTTC. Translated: CASSEETGDGLEETQYF.

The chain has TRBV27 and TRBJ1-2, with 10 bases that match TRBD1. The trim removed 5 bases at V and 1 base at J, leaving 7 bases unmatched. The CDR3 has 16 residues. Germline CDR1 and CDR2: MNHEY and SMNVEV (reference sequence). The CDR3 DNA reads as TGTGCCAGCAGTCGAACCGGGACAGGGGATAACTATGGCTACACCTTC. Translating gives CASSRTGTGDNYGYTF.

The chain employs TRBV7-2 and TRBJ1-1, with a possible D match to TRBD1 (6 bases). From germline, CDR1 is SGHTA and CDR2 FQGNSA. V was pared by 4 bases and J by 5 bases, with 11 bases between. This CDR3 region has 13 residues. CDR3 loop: CASSSRGVTEAFF. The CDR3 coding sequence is TGTGCCAGCAGCTCCAGGGGAGTTACTGAAGCTTTCTTT.

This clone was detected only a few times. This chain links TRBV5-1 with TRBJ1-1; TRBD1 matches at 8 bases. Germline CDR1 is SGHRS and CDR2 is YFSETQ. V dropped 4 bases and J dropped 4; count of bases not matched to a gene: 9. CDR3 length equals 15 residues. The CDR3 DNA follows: TGCGCCAGCAGCCCTGTGGACAGGGTGGGCACTGAAGCTTTCTTT. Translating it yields CASSPVDRVGTEAFF.

This CDR3 reads CASSLVRLNSDQPQHF. The CDR3 coding sequence is TGTGCCAGCAGTTTAGTACGCCTGAATAGTGATCAGCCCCAGCATTTT. This sequence joins TRBV6-5 and TRBJ1-5; D is unclear. Per the germline V gene, CDR1 is MNHEY and CDR2 is SVGAGI. This CDR3 spans 16 amino acids. Trimming left V 4 bases short and J 5 bases short, with 18 bases between.

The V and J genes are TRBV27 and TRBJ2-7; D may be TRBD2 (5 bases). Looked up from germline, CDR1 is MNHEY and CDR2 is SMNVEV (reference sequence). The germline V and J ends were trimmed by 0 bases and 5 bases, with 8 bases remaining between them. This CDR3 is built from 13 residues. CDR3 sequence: CASSLSGIHEQYF. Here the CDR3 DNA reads TGTGCCAGCAGTTTATCCGGGATCCACGAGCAGTACTTC.

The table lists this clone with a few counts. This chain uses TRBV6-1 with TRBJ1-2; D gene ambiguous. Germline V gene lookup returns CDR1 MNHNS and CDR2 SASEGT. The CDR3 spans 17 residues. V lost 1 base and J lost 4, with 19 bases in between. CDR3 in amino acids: CASSEGFSGLGSYGYTF. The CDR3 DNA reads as TGTGCCAGCAGTGAAGGATTTTCGGGGTTAGGTAGCTATGGCTACACCTTC.

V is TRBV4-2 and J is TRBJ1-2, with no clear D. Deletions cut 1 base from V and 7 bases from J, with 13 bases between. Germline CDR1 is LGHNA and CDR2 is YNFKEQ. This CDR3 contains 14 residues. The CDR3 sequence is CASSQAAGRSGYTF. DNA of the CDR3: TGTGCCAGCAGCCAAGCGGCAGGTCGCTCTGGCTACACCTTC.

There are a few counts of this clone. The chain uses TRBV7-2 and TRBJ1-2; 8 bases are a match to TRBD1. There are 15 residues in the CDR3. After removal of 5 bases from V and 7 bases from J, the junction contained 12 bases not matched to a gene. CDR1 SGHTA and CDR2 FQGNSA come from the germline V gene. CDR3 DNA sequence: TGTGCCAGCAGCCTCCGGACAGGGATAAGTTTTGGCTACACCTTC. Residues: CASSLRTGISFGYTF.

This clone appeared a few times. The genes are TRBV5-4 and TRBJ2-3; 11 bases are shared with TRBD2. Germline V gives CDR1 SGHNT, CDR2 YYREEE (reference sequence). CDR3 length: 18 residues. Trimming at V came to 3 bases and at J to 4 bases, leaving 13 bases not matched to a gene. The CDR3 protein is CASSSGLADIWVPDTQYF. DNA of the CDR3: TGTGCCAGCAGCTCGGGACTAGCGGATATATGGGTCCCAGATACGCAGTATTTT.

As DNA, the CDR3 is TGCGCCAGCAGCCCCGGCGGGGGGGTCACTGAAGCTTTCTTT. This translates into CASSPGGGVTEAFF. This rearrangement joins TRBV5-1 to TRBJ1-1, with D tentatively TRBD1 (5 bases). CDR1 SGHRS and CDR2 YFSETQ come from the germline V gene. This CDR3 comprises 14 residues. The V end lost 4 bases, the J end lost 4 bases, and 14 bases lay between the germline ends.

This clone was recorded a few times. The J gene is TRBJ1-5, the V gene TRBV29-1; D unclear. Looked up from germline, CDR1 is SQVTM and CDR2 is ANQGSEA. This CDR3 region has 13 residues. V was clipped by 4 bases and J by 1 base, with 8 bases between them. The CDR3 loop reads CSVVDGSNQPQHF. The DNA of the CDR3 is TGCAGCGTTGTAGACGGGAGCAATCAGCCCCAGCATTTT.

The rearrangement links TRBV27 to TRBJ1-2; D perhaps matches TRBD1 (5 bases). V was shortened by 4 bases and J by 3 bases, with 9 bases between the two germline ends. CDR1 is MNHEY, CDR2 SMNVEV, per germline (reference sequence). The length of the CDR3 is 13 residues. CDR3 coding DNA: TGTGCCAGCAGTTGGGGCAAGGACTATGGCTACACCTTC. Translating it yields CASSWGKDYGYTF.

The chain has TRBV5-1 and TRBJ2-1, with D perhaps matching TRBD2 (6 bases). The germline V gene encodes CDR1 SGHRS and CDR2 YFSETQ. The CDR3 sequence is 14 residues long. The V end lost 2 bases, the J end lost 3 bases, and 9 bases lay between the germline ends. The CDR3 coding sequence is TGCGCCAGCAGCTTTGGCGGGATCTACAATGAGCAGTTCTTC. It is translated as CASSFGGIYNEQFF.

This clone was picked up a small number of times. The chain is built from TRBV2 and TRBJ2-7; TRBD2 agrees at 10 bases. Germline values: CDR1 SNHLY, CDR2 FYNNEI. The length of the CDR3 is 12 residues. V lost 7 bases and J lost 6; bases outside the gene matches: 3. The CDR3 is CASTRTSGEQYF. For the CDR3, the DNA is TGTGCCAGCACTAGGACTAGCGGCGAGCAGTACTTC.